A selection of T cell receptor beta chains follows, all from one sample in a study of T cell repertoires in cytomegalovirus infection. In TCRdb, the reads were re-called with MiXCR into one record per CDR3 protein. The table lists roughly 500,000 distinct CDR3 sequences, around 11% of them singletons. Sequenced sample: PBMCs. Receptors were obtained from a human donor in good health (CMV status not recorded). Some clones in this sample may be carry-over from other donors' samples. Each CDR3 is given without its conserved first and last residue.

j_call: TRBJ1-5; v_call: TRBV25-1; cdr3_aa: ASGSGTDYQPQH
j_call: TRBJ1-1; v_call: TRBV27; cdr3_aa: ASSFSSVNEAF
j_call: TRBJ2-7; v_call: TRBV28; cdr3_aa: ASSLLRTPSYEQY
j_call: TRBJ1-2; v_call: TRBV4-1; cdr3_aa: ASSQETPGNYGYT
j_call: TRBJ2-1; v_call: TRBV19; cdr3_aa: ASTTIPAAYNEQF
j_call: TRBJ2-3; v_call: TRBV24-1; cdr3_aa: ATSDAAKSTDTQY
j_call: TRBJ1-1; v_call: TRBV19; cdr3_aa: ASKPQAGGEAF
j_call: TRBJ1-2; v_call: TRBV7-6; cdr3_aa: ASSAPNVPGAHDYGYT
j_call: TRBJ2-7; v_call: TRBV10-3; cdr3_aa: AISESKVRFEQY
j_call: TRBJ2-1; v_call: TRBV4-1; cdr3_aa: ASSRGQAGPYNEQF
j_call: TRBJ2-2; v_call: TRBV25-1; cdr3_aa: ASSEGSRVNTEELF
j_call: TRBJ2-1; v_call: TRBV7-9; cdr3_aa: ASSLQDSLGNEQF
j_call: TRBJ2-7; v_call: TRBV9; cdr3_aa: ASSVAPRGQGYEQY
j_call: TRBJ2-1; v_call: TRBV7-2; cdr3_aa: ASSWSRVAGGNEQF
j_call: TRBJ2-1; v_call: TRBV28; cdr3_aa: ASSTGTSGPYNEQF
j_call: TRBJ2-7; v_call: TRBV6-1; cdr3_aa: ASSAAGTSEYEQY
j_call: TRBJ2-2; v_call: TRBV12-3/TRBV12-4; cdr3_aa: ASSGTSNTGELF
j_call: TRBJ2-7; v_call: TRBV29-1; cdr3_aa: SVEDLPGSGRGNEQY
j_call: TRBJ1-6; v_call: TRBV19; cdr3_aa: ASSISPGNSPLH